The 12 T cell receptor beta chains below were found in one sample sequenced in a study of T-cell memory formation after mild COVID-19. TCRdb redid the calling of the 5' RACE reads with MiXCR, one entry per CDR3 protein. The sample shows fewer than 700,000 distinct CDR3 sequences, more than 15% of them seen only once. What was sequenced was PBMCs or a T cell subset sorted from them (not recorded which). The receptor source for this set is an adult woman who had mild COVID-19 (a few samples of this study predate the infection). Cell type and time point are not known.

The gene calls are TRBV2 and TRBJ1-5, with D maybe TRBD1 (5 bases). The germline V gene encodes CDR1 SNHLY and CDR2 FYNNEI. The CDR3 loop spans 15 amino acids. The ends were cut back, 4 bases at V and 0 bases at J, with 10 bases in the middle. CDR3 sequence reads: CASSARRDSNQPQHF. Written as DNA, the CDR3 is TGTGCCAGCAGTGCGCGCAGGGATAGCAATCAGCCCCAGCATTTT.

This clonotype was observed a handful of times. The chain is built from TRBV3-1 and TRBJ2-1; no clear D. Germline V gene data show CDR1 as LGHDT and CDR2 as YNNKEL (reference sequence). Trimming removed 0 bases at V and 0 bases at J, with 6 bases between. The CDR3 is 15 amino acids. CDR3 DNA sequence: TGTGCCAGCAGCCAAGACTCCCACTCCTACAATGAGCAGTTCTTC. Protein sequence: CASSQDSHSYNEQFF.

This clonotype has more than one count but fewer than ten. The chain recombines TRBV7-9 with TRBJ1-1, with D unclear. The CDR3 loop spans 13 amino acids. Germline V gene sequence: CDR1 SEHNR, CDR2 FQNEAQ (reference sequence). V was pared by 1 base and J by 6 bases, with 9 bases between. Here the CDR3 DNA reads TGTGCCAGCAGCTTAGACTGGCGCGCTGAAGCTTTCTTT. This gives the protein CASSLDWRAEAFF.

V usage is TRBV5-1 and J usage is TRBJ1-2; 7 bases are a match to TRBD1. Losses at the gene ends were 4 bases for V and 6 bases for J; bases not matched to a gene: 9. Germline assignment: CDR1 SGHRS and CDR2 YFSETQ. The CDR3 has 14 amino acids. CDR3 sequence (DNA): TGCGCCAGCAGCCCCGAATTAGGGGGCGATGGCTACACCTTC. This encodes CASSPELGGDGYTF.

This clonotype was observed a handful of times. The V and J genes are TRBV20-1 and TRBJ2-3; tentatively, D is TRBD2 (7 bases). Germline CDR1 DFQATT, CDR2 SNEGSKA (reference sequence). Trimming stripped 4 bases from V and 0 bases from J, with 14 bases between. The length of the CDR3 is 15 residues. CDR3 protein: CSATKGGSSTDTQYF. In DNA, the CDR3 is TGCAGTGCTACCAAGGGGGGGTCGAGCACAGATACGCAGTATTTT.

In this sample, this clonotype turned up a few times. V and J are TRBV6-1 and TRBJ2-7, with 7 positions matching TRBD1. The ends lost 7 bases at V and 3 bases at J; junction bases unmatched: 6. The CDR3 contains 13 residues. Per germline, CDR1 MNHNS and CDR2 SASEGT. Here the CDR3 DNA reads TGTGCCAGCATGCGGACAGGACACTACGAGCAGTACTTC. Protein sequence: CASMRTGHYEQYF.

The V call is TRBV6-5, the J call TRBJ1-5, with D perhaps matching TRBD1 (6 bases). The germline V and J ends were trimmed by 2 bases and 1 base, with 9 bases remaining between them. Germline values: CDR1 MNHEY, CDR2 SVGAGI. The CDR3 contains 15 residues. The CDR3 reads CASSYGTPSNQPQHF. In DNA form, the CDR3 reads TGTGCCAGCAGTTACGGGACACCGAGCAATCAGCCCCAGCATTTT.

The V call is TRBV11-3, the J call TRBJ2-3; the D gene is possibly TRBD1 (6 bases). The CDR3 spans 22 residues. Trimming removed 0 bases from V and 3 bases from J, with 31 bases in between. Per the germline V gene, CDR1 is SGHNT and CDR2 is YENEEA. In DNA form, the CDR3 reads TGTGCCAGCAGCTTAGACTTCCGACTCCGGGACACCACTCCGGGAAGAACAGATACGCAGTATTTT. Its translation: CASSLDFRLRDTTPGRTDTQYF.

The V and J genes are TRBV19 and TRBJ1-5; D unclear. In germline, CDR1 is LNHDA, CDR2 SQIVND (reference sequence). The CDR3 sequence is 13 residues long. V gave up 7 bases and J gave up 4 bases, with 11 bases separating them. CDR3 coding DNA: TGTGCCAGTACACGTGGGAGTAATCAGCCCCAGCATTTT. Residues: CASTRGSNQPQHF.

This clonotype was seen more than once but under ten times. The rearrangement joins TRBV12-3 or TRBV12-4 to TRBJ2-3; 7 bases align to TRBD2. This CDR3 has 15 residues. V shed 8 bases and J 2 bases; nucleotides not matched to a gene: 10. CDR3 loop: CASSWEGYSTDTQYF. The CDR3 nucleotides are TGTGCCAGCTCCTGGGAGGGCTATTCCACAGATACGCAGTATTTT.

V is TRBV6-5 and J is TRBJ2-7; a weak D match, TRBD1 (6 bases). V was clipped by 4 bases and J by 0 bases, with 13 bases between them. This CDR3 region has 15 residues. Germline-derived CDR1 and CDR2 are MNHEY and SVGAGI. The CDR3 loop is CASSSTGMLSYEQYF. The DNA for the CDR3 is TGTGCCAGCAGTTCCACAGGGATGCTCTCCTACGAGCAGTACTTC.

This clonotype was recorded a few times. The chain uses TRBV10-3 and TRBJ2-3; tentatively, D is TRBD2 (5 bases). This CDR3 region has 15 residues. Germline V CDR1 and CDR2: ENHRY, SYGVKD. Trimming shortened V by 1 base and J by 2 bases, and 10 bases separated the two germline ends. This CDR3 is CAISEWAGDTDTQYF. The CDR3 DNA follows: TGTGCCATCAGTGAGTGGGCCGGGGACACAGATACGCAGTATTTT.